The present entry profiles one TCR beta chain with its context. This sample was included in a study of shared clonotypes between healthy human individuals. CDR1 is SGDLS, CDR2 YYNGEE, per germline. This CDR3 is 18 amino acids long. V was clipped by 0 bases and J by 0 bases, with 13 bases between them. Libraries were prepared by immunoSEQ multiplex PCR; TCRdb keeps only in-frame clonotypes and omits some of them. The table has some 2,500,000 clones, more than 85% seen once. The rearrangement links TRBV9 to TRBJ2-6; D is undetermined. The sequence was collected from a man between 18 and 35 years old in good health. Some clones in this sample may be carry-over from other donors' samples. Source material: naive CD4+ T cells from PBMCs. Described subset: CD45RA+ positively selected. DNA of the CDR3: TGTGCCAGCAGCGTAGTGGGTTGGAAGAGCTCTGGGGCCAACGTCCTGACTTTC. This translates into CASSVVGWKSSGANVLTF.